This is a list of T cell receptor beta chains from one sample in a study of human T cells and chemical hapten exposure. TCRdb processed the RACE reads anew with MiXCR; each CDR3 protein has one entry. The sample consists of 62,000 or so distinct CDR3 sequences, around 9.9% of them appearing once. The sequences come from whole blood, collected in connection with sensitization to the hapten diphenylcyclopropenone (DPC). All receptors derive from a woman between 45 and 65 years old with alopecia areata. Some clones in this sample may be carry-over from other donors' samples. Both conserved end residues are part of each CDR3. D genes are given only for firm matches. Where a row states a size, it is once, few, many or the class of an expanded clone; other rows omit it.

clone_size: -
j_call: TRBJ2-5
v_call: TRBV6-2/TRBV6-3
d_call: TRBD2
cdr3_nt: TGTGCCAGCAGTTTCCCGCCTGACAAAGGACTAGCGGGGGGACTACAAGGGACCCAGTACTTC
cdr3_aa: CASSFPPDKGLAGGLQGTQYF

clone_size: many
j_call: TRBJ2-1
v_call: TRBV12-3/TRBV12-4
d_call: TRBD1
cdr3_nt: TGTGCCAGCAGACCAACCGGGACAGAGGCGTGGGACAATGAGCAGTTCTTC
cdr3_aa: CASRPTGTEAWDNEQFF

clone_size: -
j_call: TRBJ2-3
v_call: TRBV29-1
d_call: -
cdr3_nt: TGCAGCGTCGGGAAGTTGGGACGCACAGATACGCAGTATTTT
cdr3_aa: CSVGKLGRTDTQYF

clone_size: -
j_call: TRBJ2-6
v_call: TRBV28
d_call: -
cdr3_nt: TGTGCCAGCAGTTTAAGTACCCTGGGCGGGGCCAACGTCCTGACTTTC
cdr3_aa: CASSLSTLGGANVLTF

clone_size: -
j_call: TRBJ2-7
v_call: TRBV7-2
d_call: TRBD2
cdr3_nt: TGTGCCAGCAGCCCGAGCTTAGCGGGACAGCAGTACTTC
cdr3_aa: CASSPSLAGQQYF

clone_size: -
j_call: TRBJ2-2
v_call: TRBV7-2
d_call: TRBD2
cdr3_nt: TGTGCCAGCAGCTCCCGGGGGGGGCCTGGCGGGGAGCTGTTTTTT
cdr3_aa: CASSSRGGPGGELFF

clone_size: -
j_call: TRBJ1-1
v_call: TRBV27
d_call: -
cdr3_nt: TGTGCCAGCAGTACGGGGATTATGAACACTGAAGCTTTCTTT
cdr3_aa: CASSTGIMNTEAFF

clone_size: few
j_call: TRBJ1-1
v_call: TRBV28
d_call: TRBD1
cdr3_nt: TGTGCCAGCAGACAGACAGGGAAGACTGAAGCTTTCTTT
cdr3_aa: CASRQTGKTEAFF

clone_size: many
j_call: TRBJ2-3
v_call: TRBV9
d_call: -
cdr3_nt: TGTGCCAGCAGCGACAACTTGAATACGCAGTATTTT
cdr3_aa: CASSDNLNTQYF

clone_size: few
j_call: TRBJ2-2
v_call: TRBV9
d_call: -
cdr3_nt: TGTGCCAGCAGCGTGACAGAGAACACCGGGGAGCTGTTTTTT
cdr3_aa: CASSVTENTGELFF

clone_size: many
j_call: TRBJ1-2
v_call: TRBV29-1
d_call: -
cdr3_nt: TGCAGCGTTGTCGGGGCCCCCTATGGCTACACCTTC
cdr3_aa: CSVVGAPYGYTF

clone_size: -
j_call: TRBJ1-1
v_call: TRBV5-1
d_call: TRBD1
cdr3_nt: TGCGCCAGCAGCCTAGGACCGGGACAGCCGAACACTGAAGCTTTCTTT
cdr3_aa: CASSLGPGQPNTEAFF

clone_size: -
j_call: TRBJ2-5
v_call: TRBV18
d_call: TRBD1
cdr3_nt: TGTGCCAGCTCCTTAGGGACAGGCCAAGAGACCCAGTACTTC
cdr3_aa: CASSLGTGQETQYF

clone_size: few
j_call: TRBJ2-3
v_call: TRBV5-1
d_call: -
cdr3_nt: TGCGCCAGCAGCTTGGACCAGTTAGCCACAGATACGCAGTATTTT
cdr3_aa: CASSLDQLATDTQYF

clone_size: few
j_call: TRBJ1-5
v_call: TRBV7-8
d_call: -
cdr3_nt: TGTGCCAGCAGCTTAGCCGGGGCCAATCAGCCCCAGCATTTT
cdr3_aa: CASSLAGANQPQHF

clone_size: many
j_call: TRBJ2-3
v_call: TRBV11-2
d_call: TRBD2
cdr3_nt: TGTGCCAGCAGCTTAGAAGGAGCGGGAAGGGCAGATACGCAGTATTTT
cdr3_aa: CASSLEGAGRADTQYF

clone_size: -
j_call: TRBJ1-1
v_call: TRBV4-3
d_call: TRBD1
cdr3_nt: TGCGCCAGCAGCCAAGAGACGACAGGGATGAACACTGAAGCTTTCTTT
cdr3_aa: CASSQETTGMNTEAFF

clone_size: -
j_call: TRBJ1-2
v_call: TRBV29-1
d_call: TRBD1
cdr3_nt: TGCAGCGTCAGGACAGGGAAGGACTATGGCTACACCTTC
cdr3_aa: CSVRTGKDYGYTF

clone_size: many
j_call: TRBJ2-7
v_call: TRBV11-2
d_call: -
cdr3_nt: TGTGCCAGCAGCTTACGAAGGGACTCCTACGAGCAGTACTTC
cdr3_aa: CASSLRRDSYEQYF

clone_size: -
j_call: TRBJ1-6
v_call: TRBV28
d_call: -
cdr3_nt: TGTGCCAGTACAGGATCTTATTCACCCCTCCACTTT
cdr3_aa: CASTGSYSPLHF

clone_size: few
j_call: TRBJ1-1
v_call: TRBV28
d_call: -
cdr3_nt: TGTGCCAGCACCTTAGGGGCTGCGGGGGCTGAAGCTTTCTTT
cdr3_aa: CASTLGAAGAEAFF

clone_size: -
j_call: TRBJ2-1
v_call: TRBV2
d_call: -
cdr3_nt: TGTGCCAGCATACATAGTCATGAGCAGTTCTTC
cdr3_aa: CASIHSHEQFF

clone_size: many
j_call: TRBJ1-1
v_call: TRBV29-1
d_call: -
cdr3_nt: TGCAGCGTTGAAGTGAACACTGAAGCTTTCTTT
cdr3_aa: CSVEVNTEAFF

clone_size: many
j_call: TRBJ1-1
v_call: TRBV18
d_call: -
cdr3_nt: TGTGCCAGCTCACCAGGCAGTCTGAACACTGAAGCTTTCTTT
cdr3_aa: CASSPGSLNTEAFF

clone_size: many
j_call: TRBJ1-2
v_call: TRBV19
d_call: -
cdr3_nt: TGTGCCAGTAGTATACAAGGGGAATATGGCTACACCTTC
cdr3_aa: CASSIQGEYGYTF

clone_size: few
j_call: TRBJ2-7
v_call: TRBV7-9
d_call: -
cdr3_nt: TGTGCCAGCAGCTTAGAACTCTCCTACGAGCAGTACTTC
cdr3_aa: CASSLELSYEQYF

clone_size: few
j_call: TRBJ1-5
v_call: TRBV6-6
d_call: TRBD1
cdr3_nt: TGTGCCAGCAGAGTGGGACAGGGGGCGCTGGGTGGTCAGCCCCAGCATTTT
cdr3_aa: CASRVGQGALGGQPQHF

clone_size: once
j_call: TRBJ2-7
v_call: TRBV18
d_call: -
cdr3_nt: TGTGCCAGCTCACCACCGGGTCGGCAGGGAGGCGAGCAGTACTTC
cdr3_aa: CASSPPGRQGGEQYF

clone_size: many
j_call: TRBJ1-5
v_call: TRBV3-2
d_call: -
cdr3_nt: TGTGCCAGCAGCCTCCGAAGGGGGGGTCAGCCCCAGCATTTT
cdr3_aa: CASSLRRGGQPQHF

clone_size: few
j_call: TRBJ2-7
v_call: TRBV6-1
d_call: -
cdr3_nt: TGTGCCAGCAGTCTTTCGGAGGGATGGTACGAGCAGTACTTC
cdr3_aa: CASSLSEGWYEQYF

clone_size: many
j_call: TRBJ2-1
v_call: TRBV28
d_call: TRBD2
cdr3_nt: TGTGCCAGCAGTTCCCACCTAGCGGGGTCCTACAATGAGCAGTTCTTC
cdr3_aa: CASSSHLAGSYNEQFF

clone_size: few
j_call: TRBJ2-1
v_call: TRBV12-3/TRBV12-4
d_call: TRBD1
cdr3_nt: TGTGCCAGCAGTTTGTCGGGACAGCTGGGCGAGCAGTTCTTC
cdr3_aa: CASSLSGQLGEQFF

clone_size: -
j_call: TRBJ1-1
v_call: TRBV2
d_call: -
cdr3_nt: TGTGCCAGCAGGAGGGAGGGGGGGCCTCGCACTGAAGCTTTCTTT
cdr3_aa: CASRREGGPRTEAFF

clone_size: many
j_call: TRBJ2-7
v_call: TRBV27
d_call: TRBD2
cdr3_nt: TGTGCCAGCAGTCCGAGCGCGGTAGCGGGTTACGAGCAGTACTTC
cdr3_aa: CASSPSAVAGYEQYF

clone_size: many
j_call: TRBJ2-2
v_call: TRBV29-1
d_call: -
cdr3_nt: TGCAGCGTTGTCCCGGACAAGAACACCGGGGAGCTGTTTTTT
cdr3_aa: CSVVPDKNTGELFF

clone_size: -
j_call: TRBJ1-1
v_call: TRBV29-1
d_call: TRBD1
cdr3_nt: TGCAGCGTCGACAGGGGGCTGAACGCTGAAGCTTTCTTT
cdr3_aa: CSVDRGLNAEAFF

clone_size: many
j_call: TRBJ1-5
v_call: TRBV2
d_call: TRBD1
cdr3_nt: TGTGCCAGTAGGACAGGGCCGTTAGATCAGCCCCAGCATTTT
cdr3_aa: CASRTGPLDQPQHF

clone_size: -
j_call: TRBJ2-7
v_call: TRBV6-2/TRBV6-3
d_call: TRBD2
cdr3_nt: TGTGCCAGCAGTTACCCTACTGGGCTCAGCGGGAGCTACGAGCAGTACTTC
cdr3_aa: CASSYPTGLSGSYEQYF

clone_size: -
j_call: TRBJ1-1
v_call: TRBV18
d_call: TRBD1
cdr3_nt: TGTGCCAGCTCACAACAGGGGAGGGACACTGAAGCTTTCTTT
cdr3_aa: CASSQQGRDTEAFF

clone_size: many
j_call: TRBJ2-1
v_call: TRBV18
d_call: TRBD2
cdr3_nt: TGTGCCAGCTCGTGGGCTAGCGGGAGCGATGAGCAGTTCTTC
cdr3_aa: CASSWASGSDEQFF

clone_size: few
j_call: TRBJ1-1
v_call: TRBV7-9
d_call: -
cdr3_nt: TGTGCCAGCAGCTCGAGAGGCCCGGGCACTGAAGCTTTCTTT
cdr3_aa: CASSSRGPGTEAFF

clone_size: many
j_call: TRBJ1-1
v_call: TRBV7-2
d_call: -
cdr3_nt: TGTGCCAGCAGGCCCAGGGTAAATGCTGAAGCTTTCTTT
cdr3_aa: CASRPRVNAEAFF

clone_size: few
j_call: TRBJ2-2
v_call: TRBV7-6
d_call: TRBD1
cdr3_nt: TGTGCCAGCAGCCAGGGACAGGGTGCGAACACCGGGGAGCTGTTTTTT
cdr3_aa: CASSQGQGANTGELFF

clone_size: -
j_call: TRBJ1-6
v_call: TRBV12-3/TRBV12-4
d_call: -
cdr3_nt: TGTGCCAGCAGTTTAGGGCAGGGTTTTAATTCACCCCTCCACTTT
cdr3_aa: CASSLGQGFNSPLHF

clone_size: many
j_call: TRBJ2-5
v_call: TRBV9
d_call: -
cdr3_nt: TGTGCCAGCAGCGTTGGACACGCGACGCAAGAGACCCAGTACTTC
cdr3_aa: CASSVGHATQETQYF

clone_size: -
j_call: TRBJ2-1
v_call: TRBV9
d_call: TRBD2
cdr3_nt: TGTGCCAGCAGCCCTTTAGCGGGGGAATTGAATGAGCAGTTCTTC
cdr3_aa: CASSPLAGELNEQFF

clone_size: few
j_call: TRBJ2-5
v_call: TRBV28
d_call: -
cdr3_nt: TGTGCCAGCAGTTTATCGGATTGGAGGGAGACCCAGTACTTC
cdr3_aa: CASSLSDWRETQYF

clone_size: many
j_call: TRBJ2-4
v_call: TRBV6-1
d_call: TRBD1
cdr3_nt: TGTGCCAGCAGTGAAGCCCGACAGGGCGCCAAAAACATTCAGTACTTC
cdr3_aa: CASSEARQGAKNIQYF

clone_size: many
j_call: TRBJ2-3
v_call: TRBV18
d_call: -
cdr3_nt: TGTGCCAGCTCACCGGGTGATGGGGGAACAGATACGCAGTATTTT
cdr3_aa: CASSPGDGGTDTQYF

clone_size: few
j_call: TRBJ1-1
v_call: TRBV7-2
d_call: -
cdr3_nt: TGTGCCAGCAGCCCCCTGGGGCGGGAGAGCACTGAAGCTTTCTTT
cdr3_aa: CASSPLGRESTEAFF

clone_size: many
j_call: TRBJ1-2
v_call: TRBV6-5
d_call: -
cdr3_nt: TGTGCCAGCAGTTACTCTATCCCTTATGGCTACACCTTC
cdr3_aa: CASSYSIPYGYTF

clone_size: -
j_call: TRBJ1-3
v_call: TRBV20-1
d_call: -
cdr3_nt: TGCAGTGCTGCTATCCCCACCTCTGGAAACACCATATATTTT
cdr3_aa: CSAAIPTSGNTIYF

clone_size: many
j_call: TRBJ1-1
v_call: TRBV11-2
d_call: -
cdr3_nt: TGTGCCAGCACCCCTTTGGTGAACACTGAAGCTTTCTTT
cdr3_aa: CASTPLVNTEAFF

clone_size: many
j_call: TRBJ2-3
v_call: TRBV5-1
d_call: -
cdr3_nt: TGCGCCAGCAGCTTGATACAGGGAGGTACAGATACGCAGTATTTT
cdr3_aa: CASSLIQGGTDTQYF

clone_size: few
j_call: TRBJ1-6
v_call: TRBV4-2
d_call: -
cdr3_nt: TGTGCCAGCAGCCTGAGGGAAGAGAGTTCACCCCTCCACTTT
cdr3_aa: CASSLREESSPLHF

clone_size: many
j_call: TRBJ2-1
v_call: TRBV9
d_call: -
cdr3_nt: TGTGCCAGCAGCGCGACCACCTTTTACAATGAGCAGTTCTTC
cdr3_aa: CASSATTFYNEQFF

clone_size: few
j_call: TRBJ1-6
v_call: TRBV20-1
d_call: -
cdr3_nt: TGCAGTGCTCCCGGGGGGACGGTGAGCTCCTATAATTCACCCCTCCACTTT
cdr3_aa: CSAPGGTVSSYNSPLHF

clone_size: many
j_call: TRBJ2-3
v_call: TRBV28
d_call: TRBD2
cdr3_nt: TGTGCCAGCAGGATAGCGGGAGGGCTGGCAGATACGCAGTATTTT
cdr3_aa: CASRIAGGLADTQYF

clone_size: -
j_call: TRBJ1-3
v_call: TRBV3-1
d_call: -
cdr3_nt: TGTGCCAGCAGCCAAGATCCCGTTCTAAGACGCGATTTT
cdr3_aa: CASSQDPVLRRDF

clone_size: few
j_call: TRBJ2-2
v_call: TRBV28
d_call: TRBD2
cdr3_nt: TGTGCCAGCAGCAAGTCTAGCGGGAGCGGCACCGGGGAGCTGTTTTTT
cdr3_aa: CASSKSSGSGTGELFF